This T cell receptor (beta chain) comes out of a study of CD4 T cells in relation to SARS-CoV-2 and coronaviruses. Background on the study: TCR beta CDR3s were sequenced after approximately ten-day antigen culture of PBMCs. Study-wide findings and caveats: The cross-reactivity analysis covered only spike protein, not other viral proteins. Compared with monoreactive clones, crossreactive clones showed significantly weaker SARS-CoV-2 expansion.

The junction had 6 bases not matched to a gene; V was cut back by 5 bases and J by 0 bases. Germline-derived CDR1 and CDR2 are LNHDA and SQIVND (reference sequence). The CDR3 spans 17 residues. Before the COVID-19 pandemic, during about 2011-2019, CD4+ T cells were taken from unexposed donors. Isolation of CD4+ T cells took place after less than twelve days in culture. Only in-frame clones appear in the TCRdb table, and some are missing; sequencing was by immunoSEQ multiplex PCR. The data show about 26,000 clones, 65% to 80% seen once. This clone was picked up a small number of times. Its target is not known.

The V call is TRBV19, the J call TRBJ2-3, with TRBD2 matching 12 bases. This receptor was taken from a human donor in good health. The sequenced material came from CD4+ T cells from PBMCs, cultured in vitro. CDR3 DNA: TGTGCCAGTAGTTCCGGACTAGCGGGGTTTAGCACAGATACGCAGTATTTT. Residues: CASSSGLAGFSTDTQYF.